Ten or more counts support the clone carrying this T cell receptor beta chain. The data derive from a study of prognosis after radiotherapy for stage I lung cancer. The CDR3 consists of 11 residues. V was cut by 7 bases and J by 5 bases, with 6 bases left in between. Germline lookup yields CDR1 MDHEN and CDR2 SYDVKM. Researchers used two-round multiplex PCR to amplify TCR beta CDR3 starting from genomic DNA. First-round PCR employed TRBV- and TRBJ-specific primers for each gene. TCRdb re-derived calls from the multiplex PCR reads in MiXCR, one entry per CDR3 protein. The sample has roughly 18,000 distinct CDR3 sequences; 44% are singletons.

The material sequenced was PBMCs, taken before or after stereotactic body radiation therapy (not recorded which). The receptor was derived from a donor of 50 years or more with non-small cell lung cancer. The chain has TRBV28 and TRBJ2-1; no clear D. CDR3 sequence: CASNDNNEQFF. CDR3 DNA sequence: TGTGCCAGCAACGATAACAATGAGCAGTTCTTC.